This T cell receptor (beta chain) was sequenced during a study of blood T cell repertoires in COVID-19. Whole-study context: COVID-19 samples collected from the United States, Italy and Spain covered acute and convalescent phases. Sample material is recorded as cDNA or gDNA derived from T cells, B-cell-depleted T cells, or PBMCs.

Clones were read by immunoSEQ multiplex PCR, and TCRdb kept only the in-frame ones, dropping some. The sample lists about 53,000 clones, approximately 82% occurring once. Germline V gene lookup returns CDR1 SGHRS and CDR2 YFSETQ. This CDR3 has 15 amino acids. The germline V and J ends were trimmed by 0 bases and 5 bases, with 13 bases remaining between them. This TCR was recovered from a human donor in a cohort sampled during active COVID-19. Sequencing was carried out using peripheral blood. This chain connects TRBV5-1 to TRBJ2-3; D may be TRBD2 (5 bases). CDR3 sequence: CASSLVGLGRDTQYF. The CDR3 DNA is TGCGCCAGCAGCTTGGTTGGACTGGGCCGAGATACGCAGTATTTT.